This TCR beta chain derives from a study of blood T cell repertoires in COVID-19 (dated by TCRdb to the early 2020s). About the investigation overall: Collaborator samples came from the United States, Italy and Spain and covered acute and convalescent phases of COVID-19. The material from the prospective study consisted of cDNA or gDNA derived from T cells, B-cell-depleted T cells, or PBMCs. Subjects who had been exposed to COVID-19, were actively infected with it, or had recovered from it provided the deeply sampled blood TCRbeta repertoires that made up the dataset. A freely available public database, intended as a resource for researchers studying the immune response to SARS-CoV-2, is where the repertoires were released. Samples came from the ongoing ImmuneRACE study (first 160 participants) plus 1,254 subjects from 6 global collaborators. A de-identified subject ID, COVID-19 status, age in years and sex were almost always included in the sample metadata. HLA class I and class II types, where available, came from metadata supplied by the sample provider rather than from assay-based typing. The research as a whole found: Clinical and demographic metadata were provided uncurated, with the amount varying by source and participant.

CDR1 and CDR2 (LGHDT, YNNKEL) derive from the germline V gene (reference sequence). From the cysteine up to the phenylalanine, the CDR3 has a length of 13 residues. Only CDR3 DNA is held: 39 bases, read in frame from base 1. V loses 1 base, J loses 9 bases, and the germline ends lie 10 bases apart. On this clone: This clone's antigen is unknown. No base qualities exist here, and no much larger clone lies one base off it.

Participants in the prospective study were aged roughly 18 to 95 years, lived in about two dozen United States geographic areas, and enrolled through a virtual design. In the prospective study, cohorts were assigned on the basis of participant-reported clinical history obtained from a screening survey and a study questionnaire. Recovered participants in ImmuneRACE Cohort 3 were defined as having two consecutive negative NP/OP PCR tests, clearance from a healthcare professional, or resolution of symptoms. In the prospective study, whole blood, serum and a nasopharyngeal or oropharyngeal swab were collected from each participant by mobile phlebotomists. Additional blood draws and questionnaires over an approximately 2-month period could optionally be provided by prospective study participants. Before DNA extraction, prospective study blood samples were shipped either frozen or at room temperature.

TCRbeta CDR3 regions were amplified from genomic DNA by means of the immunoSEQ Assay, a bias-controlled multiplex PCR. The original methods were these. The number of nucleated cells in each sample was estimated from the amplification of reference gene primers within the assay. To quantify the absolute abundance of each unique TCRbeta CDR3 rearrangement, sequence reads were collapsed and filtered. For each sample, productive Simpson clonality was calculated as the square root of Simpson's diversity index over productive rearrangements. TCRdb provides this immuneACCESS table in a form limited to in-frame rearrangements. Some clones are lacking; in checked studies, under half of them reflect an unresolved V gene, and why the rest are absent is not known. That table is the source of V, J and clone size, and D and trimming were worked out from the DNA. The sample records about 440,000 clones, about 90% of which are singletons. 0.55% to 0.75% of the sample comes from the top ten.

The chain joins TRBV3-1 (or the pseudogene TRBV3-2) to TRBJ2-1, with TRBD2 as a weak D call on 5 bases. What was sequenced was PBMCs or T cells enriched from blood (not recorded which). The clonotype was recovered from a man between 18 and 29 years old who had recovered from COVID-19. The nucleotide sequence is TGTGCCAGCAGCCAAGGGTCGGGAACTGAGCAGTTCTTC. It encodes CASSQGSGTEQFF.